This T cell receptor (beta chain) was captured in a study of blood T cell repertoires in COVID-19. Under the authors' procedure: Researchers report that nucleated cell counts were estimated from reference gene primer amplification. Repertoires were generated with immunoSEQ multiplex PCR, while TCRdb's copy carries only in-frame clones and drops some. Clone size and the V and J calls come from that table; the DNA yielded D and trimming. Among 250,000 or so clones, approximately 90% were seen once, and the ten largest hold approximately 2.7%. The clonotype originates from a man aged 40-49 years who had been exposed to COVID-19. The specimen was PBMCs or T cells enriched from blood (not recorded which).

Here the CDR3 DNA reads TGTGCCAGCTCACCGTCCAGGGGGGTTAAGGACACCATATATTTT. Translated, it gives CASSPSRGVKDTIYF. V and J are TRBV18 and TRBJ1-3; 7 nucleotides match TRBD1. This CDR3 is built from 15 residues. V trimming: 3 bases; J trimming: 8 bases; junction bases outside the gene matches: 10. Germline V CDR1 and CDR2: KGHSH, LQKENI.